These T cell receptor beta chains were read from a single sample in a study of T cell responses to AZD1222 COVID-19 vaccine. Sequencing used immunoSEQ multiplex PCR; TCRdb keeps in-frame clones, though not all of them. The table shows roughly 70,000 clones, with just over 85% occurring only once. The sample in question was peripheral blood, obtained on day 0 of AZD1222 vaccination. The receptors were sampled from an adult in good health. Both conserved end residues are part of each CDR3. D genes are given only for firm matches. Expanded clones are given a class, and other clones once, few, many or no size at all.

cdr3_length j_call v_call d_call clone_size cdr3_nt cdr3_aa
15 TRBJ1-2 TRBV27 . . TGTGCCAGCAGTTTACTTCCGGGCAGTCGCTATGGCTACACCTTC CASSLLPGSRYGYTF
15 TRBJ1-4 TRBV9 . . TGTGCCAGCAGCGGGTCAGGAGGGTTTGATGAAAAACTGTTTTTT CASSGSGGFDEKLFF
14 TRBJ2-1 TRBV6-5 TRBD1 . TGTGCCAGTTTCCGGGACAGGGGGCGCAATGAGCAGTTCTTC CASFRDRGRNEQFF
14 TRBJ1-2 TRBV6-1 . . TGTGCCAGCACAGGGGTACTCTCCGACTATGGCTACACCTTC CASTGVLSDYGYTF
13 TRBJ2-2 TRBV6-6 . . TGTGCCAGCAGGGGGACTGCCGCCGGGGAGCTGTTTTTT CASRGTAAGELFF
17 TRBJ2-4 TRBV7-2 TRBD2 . TGTGCCAGCAGCACACCGGGGGGGGCTATCGCCAAAAACATTCAGTACTTC CASSTPGGAIAKNIQYF
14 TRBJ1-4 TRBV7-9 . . TGTGCCAGCAGCCCAGGACAAGGCGGTGAAAAACTGTTTTTT CASSPGQGGEKLFF
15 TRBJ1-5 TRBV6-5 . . TGTGCCAGCAGTTCCGGGACATCAATTTATCAGCCCCAGCATTTT CASSSGTSIYQPQHF
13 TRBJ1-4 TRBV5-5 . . TGTGCCAGCAGCTCAGGCCCCAGTGAAAAACTGTTTTTT CASSSGPSEKLFF
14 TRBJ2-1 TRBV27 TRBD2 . TGTGCCAGCAGTTTCTCGCGGGGGTACAATGAGCAGTTCTTC CASSFSRGYNEQFF
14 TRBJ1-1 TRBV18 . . TGTGCCAGCTCACCACCGGTCGCCGGTTCTGAAGCTTTCTTT CASSPPVAGSEAFF
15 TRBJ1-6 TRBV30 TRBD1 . TGTGCCTGGAGTACACCGGACAGGGGCCACCTACCCCTCCACTTT CAWSTPDRGHLPLHF
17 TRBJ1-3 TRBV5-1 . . TGCGCCAGCAGCTTGGTTGCAGGGGTGAGCTCTGGAAACACCATATATTTT CASSLVAGVSSGNTIYF
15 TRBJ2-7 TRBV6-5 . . TGTGCCAGCAGGGAGGCCCAGGGGAGCTCCTACGAGCAGTACTTC CASREAQGSSYEQYF
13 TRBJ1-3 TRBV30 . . TGTGCCGCCGACACAAGCTCTGGAAACACCATATATTTT CAADTSSGNTIYF
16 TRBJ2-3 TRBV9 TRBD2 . TGTGCCAGCAGCGTAGAGGCGGGAGGGGGCACAGATACGCAGTATTTT CASSVEAGGGTDTQYF
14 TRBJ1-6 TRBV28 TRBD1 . TGTGCCAGCAGCCTGGACAGGGTCTATTCACCCCTCCACTTT CASSLDRVYSPLHF
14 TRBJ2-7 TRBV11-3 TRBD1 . TGTGCCAGCAGCGTCGGGACAGGTCCTACCGAGCAGTACTTC CASSVGTGPTEQYF
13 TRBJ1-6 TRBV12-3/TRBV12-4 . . TGTGCCAGCAGTTTACAGGCTAGATCACCCCTCCACTTT CASSLQARSPLHF
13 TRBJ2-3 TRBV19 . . TGTGCCGCAGGAGGAGGGTACACAGATACGCAGTATTTT CAAGGGYTDTQYF
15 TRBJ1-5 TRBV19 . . TGTGCCAGTAAACTACAGGGCCTGGGCAATCAGCCCCAGCATTTT CASKLQGLGNQPQHF
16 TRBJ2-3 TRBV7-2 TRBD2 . TGTGCCAGCAGCTTAGGTGCAGCGGGAGGCTCAGATACGCAGTATTTT CASSLGAAGGSDTQYF
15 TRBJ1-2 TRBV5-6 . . TGTGCCAGCAGCTTGGGCGCGGGGGCTCGAAATGGCTACACCTTC CASSLGAGARNGYTF
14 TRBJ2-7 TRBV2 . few TGTGCCAGCAGTGAGGAGGTTGGACCCTACGAGCAGTACTTC CASSEEVGPYEQYF
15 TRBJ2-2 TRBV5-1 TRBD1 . TGCGCCAGCAGCTTGTATGGACAGGGTACCGGGGAGCTGTTTTTT CASSLYGQGTGELFF
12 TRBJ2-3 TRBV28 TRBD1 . TGTGCCAGCAGGCAGGGGGCAGATACGCAGTATTTT CASRQGADTQYF
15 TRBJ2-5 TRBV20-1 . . TGCAGTGCTAGTTCGCCCAGGGGCGTAGAAGAGACCCAGTACTTC CSASSPRGVEETQYF
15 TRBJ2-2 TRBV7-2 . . TGTGCCAGCAGCTTACGACGGGGGAACACCGGGGAGCTGTTTTTT CASSLRRGNTGELFF
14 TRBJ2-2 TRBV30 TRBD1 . TGTGCCTGCCTCTTGGACAGGGGAACCGGGGAGCTGTTTTTT CACLLDRGTGELFF
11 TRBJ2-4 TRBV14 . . TGTGCCAGCAGCCCAAGGGCCCAGGACTATTTC CASSPRAQDYF
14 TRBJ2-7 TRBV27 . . TGTGCCAGCAGTTTAAAACAGGTCGCCTACGAGCAGTACTTC CASSLKQVAYEQYF
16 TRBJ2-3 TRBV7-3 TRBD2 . TGTGCCAGCAGCCCCAGACGGGGACTAGCATCTACTACGCAGTATTTT CASSPRRGLASTTQYF
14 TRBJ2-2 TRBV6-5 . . TGTGCCAGCCCTGAAACACAGGGCACCGGGGAGCTGTTTTTT CASPETQGTGELFF
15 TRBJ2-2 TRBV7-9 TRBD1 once TGTGCCAGCAGACACAGGGGGGATGAAACCGGGGAGCTGTTTTTT CASRHRGDETGELFF
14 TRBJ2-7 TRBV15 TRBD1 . TGTGCCACCAGCTCGCGACAGGGGTCCGACGAGCAGTACTTC CATSSRQGSDEQYF
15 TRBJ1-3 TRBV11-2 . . TGTGCCAGCAGCTTTCTCGACTCTTCTGGAAACACCATATATTTT CASSFLDSSGNTIYF